This T cell receptor beta chain came from a study of Ad26.COV2.S vaccination and SARS-CoV-2 variants. Measured with immunoSEQ multiplex PCR; TCRdb has only the in-frame clones, and not every one. The sample includes roughly 300,000 clones, 88% of them seen just once. From germline, CDR1 is SGHKS and CDR2 YYEKEE (reference sequence). V lost 6 bases, J lost 5 bases, and 20 bases lay in between. The CDR3 consists of 15 residues. Points on this clone: Antigen: not known.

Noted treatment: approximately 18 received Ad26.COV2.S at low or high dose, single or two shots; roughly 5 received placebo; per-sample allocation not given. Vaccine and placebo recipients were sampled on day 63 after the first injection. Findings of the study overall: Vaccine recipients posted higher spike-specific TCR breadth than their placebo counterparts.

This sequence was found in a person aged 18-65 years who received the Ad26.COV2.S COVID-19 vaccine or a placebo. The chain carries TRBV5-5 and TRBJ1-1, with D possibly TRBD1 on 5 matching bases. The input for sequencing was peripheral blood, taken in a trial of Ad26.COV2.S vaccine versus placebo. CDR3 nucleotides: TGTGCCAGCACCAGGTGGGAACAGGCGGTAACTGAAGCTTTCTTT. The encoded protein is CASTRWEQAVTEAFF.